This T cell receptor (beta chain) was identified during a study of neoadjuvant anti-PD-1 for oral cavity cancer. Turning to the study itself: Patients mostly received three to four biweekly nivolumab doses at 3 mg/kg before surgery. Patients without progression got a fourth dose around day 43. General study findings and limits: Greater tumor shrinkage accompanied bigger post-treatment sizes of preexisting clones.

This CDR3 spans 13 amino acids. CDR1 and CDR2 from the germline V gene are MNHNS and SASEGT. V lost 3 bases and J 0 bases, leaving 3 bases between the germline ends. Time point of the sample: after neoadjuvant nivolumab, at surgical resection. Most tumor samples had approximately 4.6 ug input DNA in two replicates. Using immunoSEQ multiplex PCR, the repertoire was profiled, and TCRdb retains in-frame clones only, with some absent. The sample has more than 30,000 clones, roughly two fifths seen once. With respect to this clone: No antigen is known for it.

The genes are TRBV6-1 and TRBJ1-5; D is undetermined. The source was tumor tissue, collected after nivolumab (anti-PD-1) treatment. This TCR was sampled from a person aged 35-79 years with oral cavity squamous cell carcinoma. In DNA form, the CDR3 reads TGTGCCAGCAGTGAGTTTAGCAATCAGCCCCAGCATTTT. Protein sequence: CASSEFSNQPQHF.